Sequencing of this T cell receptor beta chain was carried out in a study of T cell clusters in autoimmune cytopenias. Study-wide results and limits: Physiological T cell clusters of healthy donors were apparently absent in primary autoimmune cytopenia patients.

TRB rearrangements were amplified by touch-down multiplex PCR with mixed TRB-A/B primers. TCRdb re-called the multiplex PCR reads and catalogs CDR3 proteins one per entry, DNA excluded. The sample holds more than 7,000 distinct CDR3 sequences. Each sample's input was 250 ng genomic DNA, 40,000 or so genome equivalents. With regard to this clonotype: Its antigen is currently unknown.

This CDR3 is built from 13 residues. Germline V CDR1 and CDR2: PRHDT, FYEKMQ (reference sequence). The rearrangement links TRBV13 to TRBJ1-1; TCRdb proposes TRBD1, but this gene call is untestable without DNA. The sequence was collected from a human donor with an autoimmune cytopenia or autoimmune hepatitis (not recorded which). The source material was peripheral blood. The CDR3 is CASSRQVGTEAFF.